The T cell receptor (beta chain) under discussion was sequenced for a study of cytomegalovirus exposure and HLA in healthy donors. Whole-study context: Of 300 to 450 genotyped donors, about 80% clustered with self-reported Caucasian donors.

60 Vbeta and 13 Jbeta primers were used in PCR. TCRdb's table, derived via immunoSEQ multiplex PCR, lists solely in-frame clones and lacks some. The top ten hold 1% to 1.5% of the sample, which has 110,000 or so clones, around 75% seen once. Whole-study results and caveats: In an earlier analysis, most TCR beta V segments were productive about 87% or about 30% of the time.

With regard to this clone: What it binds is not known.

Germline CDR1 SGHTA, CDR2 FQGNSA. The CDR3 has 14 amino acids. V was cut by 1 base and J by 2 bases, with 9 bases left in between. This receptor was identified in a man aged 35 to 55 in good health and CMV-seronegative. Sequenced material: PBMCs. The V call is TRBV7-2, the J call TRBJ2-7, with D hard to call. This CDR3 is CASSLGYSPYEQYF. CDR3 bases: TGTGCCAGCAGCTTAGGTTACAGCCCCTACGAGCAGTACTTC.